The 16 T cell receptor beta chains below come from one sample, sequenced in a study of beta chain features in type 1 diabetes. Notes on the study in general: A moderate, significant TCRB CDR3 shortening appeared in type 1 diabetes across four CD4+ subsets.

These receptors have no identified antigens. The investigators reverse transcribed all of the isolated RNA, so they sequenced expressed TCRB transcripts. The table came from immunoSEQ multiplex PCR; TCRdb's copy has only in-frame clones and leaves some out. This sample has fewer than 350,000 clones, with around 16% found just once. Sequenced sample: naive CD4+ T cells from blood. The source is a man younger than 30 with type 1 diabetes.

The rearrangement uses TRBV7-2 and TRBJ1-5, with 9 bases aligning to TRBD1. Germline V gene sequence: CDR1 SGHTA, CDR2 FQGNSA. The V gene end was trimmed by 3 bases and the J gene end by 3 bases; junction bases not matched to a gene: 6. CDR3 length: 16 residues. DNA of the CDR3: TGTGCCAGCAGCTTTGCCGGGACAGGGAACAATCAGCCCCAGCATTTT. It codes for CASSFAGTGNNQPQHF. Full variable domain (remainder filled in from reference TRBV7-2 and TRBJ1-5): GAGVSQSPSNKVTEKGKDVELRCDPISGHTALYWYRQSLGQGLEFLIYFQGNSAPDKSGLPSDRFSAERTGGSVSTLTIQRTQQEDSAVYLCASSFAGTGNNQPQHFGDGTRLSIL.

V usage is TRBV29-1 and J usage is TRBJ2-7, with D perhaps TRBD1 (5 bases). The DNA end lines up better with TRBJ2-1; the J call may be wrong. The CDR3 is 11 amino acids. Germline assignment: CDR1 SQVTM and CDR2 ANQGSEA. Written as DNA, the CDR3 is TGCAGCGTTGGAAAGGGGAATGAGCAGTTCTTC. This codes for CSVGKGNEQFF.

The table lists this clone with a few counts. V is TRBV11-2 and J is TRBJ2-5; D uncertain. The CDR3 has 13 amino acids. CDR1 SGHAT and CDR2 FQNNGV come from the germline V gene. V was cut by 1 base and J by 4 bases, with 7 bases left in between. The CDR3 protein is CASSLVLVETQYF. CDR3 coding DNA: TGTGCCAGCAGCTTAGTCCTAGTAGAGACCCAGTACTTC.

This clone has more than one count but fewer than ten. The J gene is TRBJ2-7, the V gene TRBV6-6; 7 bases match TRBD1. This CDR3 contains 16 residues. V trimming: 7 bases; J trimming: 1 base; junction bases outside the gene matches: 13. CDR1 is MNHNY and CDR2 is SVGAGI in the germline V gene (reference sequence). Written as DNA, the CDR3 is TGTGCCAGCACGGTCCGTGCCGGGACAGCTTCCTACGAGCAGTACTTC. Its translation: CASTVRAGTASYEQYF.

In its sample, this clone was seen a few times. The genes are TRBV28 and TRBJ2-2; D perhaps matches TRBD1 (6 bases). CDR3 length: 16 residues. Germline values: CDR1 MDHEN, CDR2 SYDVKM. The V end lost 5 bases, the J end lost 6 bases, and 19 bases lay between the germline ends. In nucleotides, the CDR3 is TGTGCCAGCAGTCCTGTCTTTTGGACAGAAGCCGGGGAGCTGTTTTTT. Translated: CASSPVFWTEAGELFF.

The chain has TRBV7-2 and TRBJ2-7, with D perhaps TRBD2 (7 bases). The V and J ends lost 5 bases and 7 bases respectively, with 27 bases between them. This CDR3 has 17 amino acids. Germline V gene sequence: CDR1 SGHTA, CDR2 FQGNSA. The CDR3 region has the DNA TGTGCCAGCAGCAGAGATACGGGGGCGGGAGCCGGTGGGGAGCAGTACTTC. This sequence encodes CASSRDTGAGAGGEQYF.

The CDR3 sequence is CASSPGRESNQPQHF. For the CDR3, the DNA is TGTGCCAGTAGTCCGGGCAGGGAAAGCAATCAGCCCCAGCATTTT. The chain joins TRBV19 to TRBJ1-5, with D possibly matching TRBD1 (5 bases). This CDR3 spans 15 amino acids. Germline assignment: CDR1 LNHDA and CDR2 SQIVND (reference sequence). V was cut by 5 bases and J by 1 base, with 12 bases left in between.

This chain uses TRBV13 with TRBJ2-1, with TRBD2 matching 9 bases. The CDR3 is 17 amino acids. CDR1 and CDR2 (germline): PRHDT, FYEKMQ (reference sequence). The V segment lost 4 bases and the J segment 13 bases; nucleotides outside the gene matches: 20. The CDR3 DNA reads TGTGCCAGCAGCTACGGACGATGGGCTAGCGGGATCGGCCCACAGTTCTTC. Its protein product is CASSYGRWASGIGPQFF.

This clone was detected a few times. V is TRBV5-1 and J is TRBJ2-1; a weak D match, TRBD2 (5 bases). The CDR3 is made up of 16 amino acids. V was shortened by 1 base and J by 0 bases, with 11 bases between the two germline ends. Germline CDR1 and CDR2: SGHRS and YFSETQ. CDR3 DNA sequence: TGCGCCAGCAGCTTGCCTGAGACTACCTCCTACAATGAGCAGTTCTTC. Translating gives CASSLPETTSYNEQFF.

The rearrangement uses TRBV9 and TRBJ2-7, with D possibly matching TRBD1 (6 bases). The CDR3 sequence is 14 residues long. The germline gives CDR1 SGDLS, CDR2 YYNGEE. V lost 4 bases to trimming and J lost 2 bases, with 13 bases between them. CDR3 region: CASSSDRLTYEQYF. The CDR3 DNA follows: TGTGCCAGCAGCTCGGACAGACTTACCTACGAGCAGTACTTC.

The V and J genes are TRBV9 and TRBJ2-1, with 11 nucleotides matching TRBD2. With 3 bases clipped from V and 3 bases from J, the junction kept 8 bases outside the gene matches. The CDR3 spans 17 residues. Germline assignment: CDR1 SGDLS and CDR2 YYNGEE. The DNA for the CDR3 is TGTGCCAGCAGCGCCTTAGCGGGACTAGCGGACTACAATGAGCAGTTCTTC. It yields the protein CASSALAGLADYNEQFF. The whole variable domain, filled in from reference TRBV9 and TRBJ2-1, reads DSGVTQTPKHLITATGQRVTLRCSPRSGDLSVYWYQQSLDQGLQFLIQYYNGEERAKGNILERFSAQQFPDLHSELNLSSLELGDSALYFCASSALAGLADYNEQFFGPGTRLTVL.

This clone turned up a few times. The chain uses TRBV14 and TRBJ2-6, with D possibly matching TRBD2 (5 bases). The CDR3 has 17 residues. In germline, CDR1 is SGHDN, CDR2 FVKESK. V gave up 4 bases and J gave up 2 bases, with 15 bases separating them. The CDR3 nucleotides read TGTGCCAGCAGCCGCCAGCGGCAGCCAACTGGGGCCAACGTCCTGACTTTC. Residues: CASSRQRQPTGANVLTF.

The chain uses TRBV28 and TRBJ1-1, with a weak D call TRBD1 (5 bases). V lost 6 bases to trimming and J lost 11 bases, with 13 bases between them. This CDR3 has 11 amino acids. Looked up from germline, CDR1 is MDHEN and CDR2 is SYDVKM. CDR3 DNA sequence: TGTGCCAGCAGGGCGGGACTGAGGGCTTTCTTT. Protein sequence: CASRAGLRAFF.

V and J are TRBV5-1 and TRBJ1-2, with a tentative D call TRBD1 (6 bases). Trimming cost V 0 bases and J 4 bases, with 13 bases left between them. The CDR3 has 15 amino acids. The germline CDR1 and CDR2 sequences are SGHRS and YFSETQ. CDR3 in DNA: TGCGCCAGCAGCTTGGATGGCAGGGGCTCCTATGGCTACACCTTC. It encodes CASSLDGRGSYGYTF.

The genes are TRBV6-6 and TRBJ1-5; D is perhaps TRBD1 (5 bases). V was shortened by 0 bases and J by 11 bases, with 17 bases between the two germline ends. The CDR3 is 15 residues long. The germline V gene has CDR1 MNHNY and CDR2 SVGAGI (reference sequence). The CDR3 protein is CASSYSQQAAGAQHF. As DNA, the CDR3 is TGTGCCAGCAGTTACTCTCAACAGGCGGCTGGTGCCCAGCATTTT.

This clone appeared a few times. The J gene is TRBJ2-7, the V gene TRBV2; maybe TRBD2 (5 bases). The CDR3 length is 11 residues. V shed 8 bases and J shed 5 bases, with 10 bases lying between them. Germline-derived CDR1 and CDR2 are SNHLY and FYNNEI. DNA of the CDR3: TGTGCCAGCTCCTACGGGGACGAGCAGTACTTC. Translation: CASSYGDEQYF.